The T cell receptor (beta chain) under discussion was sequenced for a study of T-cell memory formation after mild COVID-19. Overall study: The two donors had largely donor-specific TCR clusters. Study conclusions and caveats: Clones contracting over day 15 to 85 were CD4/CD8 balanced, with later expanders leaning CD4+.

The table lists this clonotype with a few counts. Its antigen is not identified. A much bigger clone sits one base away, suggesting this may be a read error. The CDR3 runs 15 residues. The J segment lost 3 bases and the V segment lost 3 bases, leaving 2 bases of the junction unmatched. Germline CDR1 SGHTA, CDR2 FQGNSA. 5'RACE primed at constant segments yielded TCR alpha and TCR beta cDNA libraries bearing sample barcodes and UMIs. One entry per CDR3 protein results from TCRdb running MiXCR on the 5' RACE reads. The repertoire holds some 200,000 distinct CDR3 sequences, with over 9.5% as singletons. Source material: PBMCs or a T cell subset sorted from them (not recorded which). The receptor's source is a man between 18 and 29 years old who had mild COVID-19 (a few samples of this study predate the infection). Cell type and time point are not known. The rearrangement links TRBV7-2 to TRBJ2-1; TRBD2 matches at 10 bases. The CDR3 protein is CASSFGLAVYNEQFF. The CDR3 DNA is TGTGCCAGCAGCTTCGGACTAGCGGTCTACAATGAGCAGTTCTTC.